This is a list of T cell receptor beta chains from one sample in a study of patients and donors after allogeneic stem cell transplantation. One entry per CDR3 protein, called by TCRdb with MiXCR from the RT-PCR reads. The data contain approximately 140,000 distinct CDR3 sequences, 37% of them singletons. Sequencing used blood, either unsorted or a sorted T cell fraction (not recorded which). The receptors shown here come from a human donor who was either an allogeneic HSCT recipient or a stem cell or donor lymphocyte infusion donor (not recorded which). It is not recorded whose cells these are; they may come from a transplant donor. The CDR3 runs from the conserved cysteine through the conserved F or W. The D gene is left open where the match is weak. Clone size appears in some rows only: once, few, many, or a class for an expanded clone.

TRBV5-5	TRBJ1-3	14	-	-	CASSLAQVGNTIYF	TGTGCCAGCAGCTTGGCCCAGGTTGGAAACACCATATATTTT
TRBV5-1	TRBJ2-2	14	few	TRBD2	CASRSREDTGELFF	TGCGCCAGCAGATCCCGGGAGGACACCGGGGAGCTGTTTTTT
TRBV7-9	TRBJ2-5	16	-	TRBD1	CASSSDLGQGQETQYF	TGTGCCAGCAGCTCCGACTTGGGACAGGGCCAAGAGACCCAGTACTTC
TRBV13	TRBJ1-1	14	-	-	CASSLGLMSTEAFF	TGTGCCAGCAGCTTGGGACTGATGTCCACTGAAGCTTTCTTT
TRBV27	TRBJ1-6	14	-	-	CASSLWQGGSPLHF	TGTGCCAGCAGTTTATGGCAGGGAGGATCACCCCTCCACTTT
TRBV12-3/TRBV12-4	TRBJ1-6	12	-	-	CASSLSPVSLHF	TGTGCCAGCAGTTTAAGCCCTGTGTCCCTCCACTTT
TRBV6-2/TRBV6-3	TRBJ2-2	12	-	-	CASSYQAGELFF	TGTGCCAGCAGTTACCAAGCCGGGGAGCTGTTTTTT
TRBV7-6	TRBJ2-3	18	-	TRBD2	CASSPLLAGPLSTDTQYF	TGTGCCAGCAGCCCTTTATTAGCGGGGCCCCTAAGCACAGATACGCAGTATTTT
TRBV3-1	TRBJ2-3	16	few	TRBD2	CASSLRTSGDTDTQYF	TGTGCCAGCAGCCTGCGGACTAGCGGGGACACAGATACGCAGTATTTT
TRBV12-3/TRBV12-4	TRBJ2-1	15	-	TRBD2	CASRASGGSYNEQFF	TGTGCCAGCAGAGCTAGCGGGGGCTCCTACAATGAGCAGTTCTTC
TRBV5-1	TRBJ1-1	16	few	TRBD1	CASSTGQGIMNTEAFF	TGCGCCAGCAGCACGGGACAGGGGATTATGAACACTGAAGCTTTCTTT
TRBV29-1	TRBJ1-1	14	-	-	CSANPTQGSTEAFF	TGCAGCGCTAACCCTACACAGGGTAGTACTGAAGCTTTCTTT
TRBV12-5	TRBJ2-5	13	-	-	CASGLELWETQYF	TGTGCTAGTGGTTTGGAACTATGGGAGACCCAGTACTTC
TRBV4-2	TRBJ2-5	15	-	TRBD1	CASSHAGQGVETQYF	TGTGCCAGCAGCCATGCGGGACAGGGTGTGGAGACCCAGTACTTC
TRBV9	TRBJ1-3	16	-	-	CASSVEERYSGNTIYF	TGTGCCAGCAGCGTAGAGGAGAGATACTCTGGAAACACCATATATTTT
TRBV20-1	TRBJ2-3	16	few	-	CSARDLRGAGTDTQYF	TGCAGTGCTAGAGATTTAAGGGGCGCTGGGACAGATACGCAGTATTTT
TRBV12-3/TRBV12-4	TRBJ2-7	14	-	-	CASSTGGLSYEQYF	TGTGCCAGCAGTACGGGGGGCCTCTCCTACGAGCAGTACTTC
TRBV11-2	TRBJ2-1	17	few	-	CASSLDRVILQSNEQFF	TGTGCCAGCAGCTTAGACAGGGTCATCCTACAGAGCAATGAGCAGTTCTTC
TRBV3-1	TRBJ1-5	16	-	TRBD1	CASSQGSPTGVQPQHF	TGTGCCAGCAGCCAAGGCTCCCCGACAGGGGTACAGCCCCAGCATTTT
TRBV12-3/TRBV12-4	TRBJ1-2	13	-	-	CASATVANYGYTF	TGTGCCAGCGCGACGGTAGCTAACTATGGCTACACCTTC
TRBV20-1	TRBJ1-6	13	few	-	CSASHRGNSPLHF	TGCAGTGCTAGTCATCGGGGGAATTCACCCCTCCACTTT
TRBV12-3/TRBV12-4	TRBJ1-5	15	-	-	CASSPGQVEGQPQHF	TGTGCCAGCAGCCCAGGACAAGTGGAAGGTCAGCCCCAGCATTTT